The 25 T cell receptor beta chains below come from one sample, sequenced in a study of OX40 agonist ivuxolimab in advanced cancers. Here immunoSEQ multiplex PCR was the method, and the copy in TCRdb shows in-frame clones only, minus some. The sample lists approximately 74,000 clones, around 91% occurring once. Material: CD4+ or CD8+ T cells sorted from blood, obtained in a trial of the OX40 agonist ivuxolimab. The receptor source for this set is an adult with an advanced solid tumor such as melanoma, head and neck, liver or kidney cancer.

In regard to this clone: This same CDR3 is encoded by further DNA sequences in the sample. The chain combines TRBV5-1 with TRBJ2-5, with D tentatively TRBD1 (5 bases). The ends were cut back, 4 bases at V and 1 base at J, with 11 bases in the middle. This CDR3 contains 14 residues. Germline V CDR1 and CDR2: SGHRS, YFSETQ. The CDR3 nucleotides are TGCGCCAGCAGCCAGGGTAGGAGCCAAGAGACCCAGTACTTC. Translated, it gives CASSQGRSQETQYF. The whole variable domain, filled in from reference TRBV5-1 and TRBJ2-5, reads KAGVTQTPRYLIKTRGQQVTLSCSPISGHRSVSWYQQTPGQGLQFLFEYFSETQRNKGNFPGRFSGRQFSNSRSEMNVSTLELGDSALYLCASSQGRSQETQYFGPGTRLLVL.

The chain combines TRBV6-1 with TRBJ1-5; D gene ambiguous. CDR1 MNHNS and CDR2 SASEGT come from the germline V gene. V lost 0 bases, J lost 3 bases, and 9 bases lay in between. CDR3 size: 15 residues. CDR3 amino acids: CASSEAGKINQPQHF. The CDR3 DNA is TGTGCCAGCAGTGAAGCGGGGAAAATCAATCAGCCCCAGCATTTT.

The CDR3 region has the DNA TGTGCCAGCAGCTTCAGGGGGTATGGGGTCCAAGAGACCCAGTACTTC. This encodes CASSFRGYGVQETQYF. This chain uses TRBV5-5 with TRBJ2-5, with 7 bases aligning to TRBD1. Trimming at V came to 2 bases and at J to 1 base, leaving 8 bases not matched to a gene. The CDR3 runs 16 residues. Germline CDR1 and CDR2: SGHKS and YYEKEE (reference sequence).

The chain uses TRBV6-1 and TRBJ2-7; D gene unclear. The CDR3 has 13 residues. Germline V gene sequence: CDR1 MNHNS, CDR2 SASEGT. Trimming took 6 bases from V and 2 from J, leaving 11 bases between them. The CDR3 spells CASRVFTPYEQYF. The CDR3 DNA reads TGTGCCAGCAGGGTTTTTACCCCCTACGAGCAGTACTTC.

V usage is TRBV10-3 and J usage is TRBJ2-7; possibly TRBD2 for D (6 bases). Trimming pared 3 bases from V and 6 bases from J, leaving 15 bases between. Germline V gives CDR1 ENHRY, CDR2 SYGVKD. The CDR3 consists of 14 residues. CDR3 region: CAISEFGQGGEQYF. The DNA for the CDR3 is TGTGCCATCAGTGAATTTGGGCAGGGAGGCGAGCAGTACTTC.

The V call is TRBV5-1, the J call TRBJ1-5; the D is unclear. The CDR3 contains 15 residues. Trimming took off 5 bases at V and 8 bases at J, with 20 bases between the two ends. Germline values: CDR1 SGHRS, CDR2 YFSETQ. The CDR3 nucleotides read TGCGCCAGCAGGGTTTCAAACCGCGACTCAGAGCCCCAGCATTTT. It is translated as CASRVSNRDSEPQHF. The full variable domain, with the rest looked up from reference TRBV5-1 and TRBJ1-5, is KAGVTQTPRYLIKTRGQQVTLSCSPISGHRSVSWYQQTPGQGLQFLFEYFSETQRNKGNFPGRFSGRQFSNSRSEMNVSTLELGDSALYLCASRVSNRDSEPQHFGDGTRLSIL.

For the CDR3, the DNA is TGTGCCAGCAGCGTAGACGCGGGGGGGCGTAACACCGGGGAGCTGTTTTTT. This translates into CASSVDAGGRNTGELFF. The chain joins TRBV9 to TRBJ2-2; 9 nucleotides align to TRBD2. The germline V gene has CDR1 SGDLS and CDR2 YYNGEE. The CDR3 has 17 residues. V gave up 0 bases and J gave up 2 bases; unmatched junction bases: 5.

V and J are TRBV6-6 and TRBJ2-7; D might be TRBD1 (5 bases). Trimming took off 2 bases at V and 3 bases at J, with 8 bases between the two ends. The CDR3 length is 13 residues. Per the germline V gene, CDR1 is MNHNY and CDR2 is SVGAGI (reference sequence). The chain's CDR3 is CASSYRGYYEQYF. The CDR3, as DNA: TGTGCCAGCAGTTACAGGGGTTACTACGAGCAGTACTTC.

The chain recombines TRBV7-9 with TRBJ2-7, with 10 nucleotides matching TRBD2. Germline V CDR1 and CDR2: SEHNR, FQNEAQ (reference sequence). The CDR3 extends over 18 amino acids. Trimming took 5 bases from V and 5 from J; bases not matched to a gene: 18. The CDR3 region is CASSHPPMTSGQGDEQYF. In DNA form, the CDR3 reads TGTGCCAGCAGCCACCCGCCTATGACTAGCGGGCAGGGAGACGAGCAGTACTTC. The full variable domain, completed using reference TRBV7-9 and TRBJ2-7, is DTGVSQNPRHKITKRGQNVTFRCDPISEHNRLYWYRQTLGQGPEFLTYFQNEAQLEKSRLLSDRFSAERPKGSFSTLEIQRTEQGDSAMYLCASSHPPMTSGQGDEQYFGPGTRLTVT.

This clone was seen only once. The chain uses TRBV13 and TRBJ2-5; D uncertain. The CDR3 is made up of 13 amino acids. The V end was cut by 2 bases, the J end by 1 base, with 5 bases between. CDR1 and CDR2 (germline): PRHDT, FYEKMQ (reference sequence). The DNA for the CDR3 is TGTGCCAGCAGCTTACAAGCCCAAGAGACCCAGTACTTC. This gives the protein CASSLQAQETQYF.

This chain links TRBV11-2 with TRBJ2-1; the match to TRBD2 covers 11 bases. Germline-derived CDR1 and CDR2 are SGHAT and FQNNGV. The J segment lost 10 bases and the V segment lost 7 bases, leaving 12 bases of the junction unmatched. This CDR3 is built from 15 residues. CDR3 nucleotides: TGTGCCAGCACCGTAGGTTTAGCGGGGGGGTGGGAGCAGTTCTTC. Its protein is CASTVGLAGGWEQFF.

The chain links TRBV7-2 to TRBJ1-1, with D possibly TRBD1 on 6 matching bases. V was trimmed by 1 base and J by 6 bases, leaving 12 bases between them. The CDR3 contains 14 residues. The germline gives CDR1 SGHTA, CDR2 FQGNSA. The CDR3 coding sequence is TGTGCCAGCAGCTTAGGGGGGGCTGTAGCTGAAGCTTTCTTT. This encodes CASSLGGAVAEAFF.

This clone was seen a few times. The gene calls are TRBV5-1 and TRBJ1-6, with no clear D. The CDR3 has 14 amino acids. Between the trimmed V and J ends, which lost 4 bases and 9 bases, there was a span of 14 bases. Germline lookup yields CDR1 SGHRS and CDR2 YFSETQ. CDR3 residues: CASSPSGPSSPLHF. CDR3 in DNA: TGCGCCAGCAGCCCCTCCGGACCCAGTTCACCCCTCCACTTT.

This chain links TRBV5-1 with TRBJ1-1, with no clear D. Germline assignment: CDR1 SGHRS and CDR2 YFSETQ. This CDR3 has 14 residues. V lost 4 bases to trimming and J lost 1 base, with 11 bases between them. This chain's CDR3 is CASSVQTGNTEAFF. In DNA form, the CDR3 reads TGCGCCAGCAGCGTACAGACGGGGAACACTGAAGCTTTCTTT.

The V and J genes are TRBV28 and TRBJ2-7, with TRBD1 matching over 10 bases. Germline-derived CDR1 and CDR2 are MDHEN and SYDVKM. The CDR3 is 15 residues long. V shed 5 bases, J shed 2 bases, and the junction held 6 bases outside the gene matches. CDR3 residues: CASSRPGTGAYEQYF. The CDR3 bases are TGTGCCAGCAGTCGCCCAGGGACAGGGGCCTACGAGCAGTACTTC. Full variable domain (missing parts from reference TRBV28 and TRBJ2-7): DVKVTQSSRYLVKRTGEKVFLECVQDMDHENMFWYRQDPGLGLRLIYFSYDVKMKEKGDIPEGYSVSREKKERFSLILESASTNQTSMYLCASSRPGTGAYEQYFGPGTRLTVT.

The rearrangement links TRBV18 to TRBJ2-3, with TRBD2 as a possible D gene (5 bases). This CDR3 is built from 15 residues. With 6 bases removed from V and 1 base from J, the gap between germline ends came to 14 bases. CDR1 and CDR2 from the germline V gene are KGHSH and LQKENI. In nucleotides, the CDR3 is TGTGCCAGCTCGCGGACTTCATTCCGCACAGATACGCAGTATTTT. It is translated as CASSRTSFRTDTQYF.

This clone appeared once. The chain employs TRBV10-3 and TRBJ2-2; possibly TRBD2 for D (6 bases). The CDR3 has 13 residues. Between the trimmed V and J ends, which lost 11 bases and 1 base, there was a span of 11 bases. From germline, CDR1 is ENHRY and CDR2 SYGVKD. CDR3 sequence: CASGDKNTGELFF. CDR3 nucleotides: TGTGCCTCGGGAGACAAGAACACCGGGGAGCTGTTTTTT.

The chain is built from TRBV27 and TRBJ1-2; no clear D. CDR3 length: 16 residues. Germline V lookup: CDR1 MNHEY, CDR2 SMNVEV (reference sequence). Trimming removed 2 bases from V and 2 bases from J, with 15 bases in between. The DNA of the CDR3 is TGTGCCAGCAGTTTAAGGGAGGGTGCAGGCAACTATGGCTACACCTTC. The encoded protein is CASSLREGAGNYGYTF.

The rearrangement uses TRBV14 and TRBJ2-5; D is perhaps TRBD1 or TRBD2 (6 bases each). The CDR3 extends over 15 amino acids. V was pared by 4 bases and J by 3 bases, with 15 bases between. The germline V gene encodes CDR1 SGHDN and CDR2 FVKESK. The CDR3 reads CASSPGVTREETQYF. The CDR3 DNA reads TGTGCCAGCAGCCCAGGGGTGACTAGGGAAGAGACCCAGTACTTC. Full variable domain (rest looked up from reference TRBV14 and TRBJ2-5): EAGVTQFPSHSVIEKGQTVTLRCDPISGHDNLYWYRRVMGKEIKFLLHFVKESKQDESGMPNNRFLAERTGGTYSTLKVQPAELEDSGVYFCASSPGVTREETQYFGPGTRLLVL.

CDR3 in amino acids: CASSIRAPVIYGYTF. CDR3 coding DNA: TGTGCCAGTAGTATCCGGGCCCCTGTGATTTATGGCTACACCTTC. The rearrangement joins TRBV19 to TRBJ1-2, with D unresolved. This CDR3 has 15 amino acids. V lost 3 bases to trimming and J lost 5 bases, with 16 bases between them. Germline CDR1 and CDR2: LNHDA and SQIVND (reference sequence).

V gene TRBV6-6 combines with J gene TRBJ1-1; perhaps TRBD1 as D (6 bases). The CDR3 is made up of 12 amino acids. V lost 6 bases to trimming and J lost 8 bases, with 13 bases between them. From germline, CDR1 is MNHNY and CDR2 SVGAGI (reference sequence). For the CDR3, the DNA is TGTGCCAGCAGGAGGGGAGACAGGGAAGCTTTCTTT. This codes for CASRRGDREAFF.

This rearrangement joins TRBV7-2 to TRBJ2-3, with 8 bases identical to TRBD2. V gave up 0 bases and J gave up 4 bases; unmatched junction bases: 0. The CDR3 is 14 residues long. In germline, CDR1 is SGHTA, CDR2 FQGNSA. The CDR3 spells CASSLARGADTQYF. CDR3 nucleotides: TGTGCCAGCAGCTTAGCGCGGGGGGCAGATACGCAGTATTTT.

This clone is medium-sized. The chain recombines TRBV7-9 with TRBJ2-2, with 13 bases fitting TRBD2. V lost 5 bases to trimming and J lost 5 bases; unmatched junction nucleotides: 5. CDR3 size: 16 residues. The germline V gene encodes CDR1 SEHNR and CDR2 FQNEAQ (reference sequence). CDR3: CASSNQGLAGTGELFF. CDR3 DNA sequence: TGTGCCAGCAGCAACCAGGGACTAGCGGGGACCGGGGAGCTGTTTTTT.

The count of this clone is one. The genes are TRBV4-2 and TRBJ2-3, with 9 bases matching TRBD2. Trimming at V came to 0 bases and at J to 5 bases, leaving 9 bases not matched to a gene. The CDR3 consists of 17 residues. Per germline, CDR1 LGHNA and CDR2 YNFKEQ. The CDR3 region has the DNA TGTGCCAGCAGCCAAGATGGGGCGGGGGGGCCGGGAGATACGCAGTATTTT. Translation gives CASSQDGAGGPGDTQYF.

This chain links TRBV7-2 with TRBJ1-2; 8 nucleotides align to TRBD1. V shed 5 bases and J 1 base; nucleotides not matched to a gene: 6. From germline, CDR1 is SGHTA and CDR2 FQGNSA. The CDR3 is 15 residues long. The CDR3 DNA sequence: TGTGCCAGCAGCCCGGCAGGGGGCCTTAACTATGGCTACACCTTC. Its protein is CASSPAGGLNYGYTF.